These 8 T cell receptor beta chains originate from one sample sequenced in a study of blood T cell repertoires in COVID-19. Sequencing was performed with immunoSEQ multiplex PCR; in TCRdb, only in-frame clones are kept and a portion is missing. This sample carries 250,000 to 300,000 clones, nearly 90% of them seen once, and the ten largest clones take less than 5%. The sequencing sample was made of peripheral blood. The receptors were gathered from a woman in her thirties or forties who had recovered from COVID-19.

The J gene is TRBJ1-2, the V gene TRBV7-8; D unclear. The germline V gene has CDR1 SGHVS and CDR2 FQNEAQ. The CDR3 covers 12 residues. Trimming cost V 5 bases and J 1 base, with 5 bases left between them. The CDR3 nucleotides read TGTGCCAGCAGCCCACTTAACTATGGCTACACCTTC. The encoded protein is CASSPLNYGYTF.

The V call is TRBV7-2, the J call TRBJ2-1; D ambiguous. The V end lost 1 base, the J end lost 7 bases, and 11 bases lay between the germline ends. This CDR3 is 14 amino acids long. Germline V gene data show CDR1 as SGHTA and CDR2 as FQGNSA. The CDR3: CASSLELFTNEQFF. In DNA, the CDR3 is TGTGCCAGCAGCTTAGAGCTGTTTACGAATGAGCAGTTCTTC.

This chain links TRBV11-2 with TRBJ2-2; no clear D gene. The germline gives CDR1 SGHAT, CDR2 FQNNGV. V was pared by 2 bases and J by 0 bases, with 19 bases between. There are 19 residues in the CDR3. CDR3 amino acids: CASSLQRPDLRPNTGELFF. In DNA form, the CDR3 reads TGTGCCAGCAGCTTACAGCGACCCGACCTACGACCGAACACCGGGGAGCTGTTTTTT.

The chain is built from TRBV19 and TRBJ2-5; unclear D gene. The V gene lost 4 bases and the J gene lost 0 bases, with 12 bases spanning the gap. Germline V gene lookup returns CDR1 LNHDA and CDR2 SQIVND (reference sequence). The CDR3 covers 15 residues. CDR3 coding DNA: TGTGCCAGTAGTACCTCACACATCAACCAAGAGACCCAGTACTTC. Translated, it gives CASSTSHINQETQYF.

The V call is TRBV4-3, the J call TRBJ1-4; unclear D gene. This CDR3 has 16 amino acids. Germline V gene data show CDR1 as LGHNA and CDR2 as YSLEER. Trimming shortened V by 0 bases and J by 5 bases, and 13 bases separated the two germline ends. CDR3 sequence: CASSQDLSGLNEKLFF. The DNA for the CDR3 is TGCGCCAGCAGCCAAGATCTTTCCGGGTTAAATGAAAAACTGTTTTTT.

V and J are TRBV30 and TRBJ1-4, with a tentative D call TRBD1 (5 bases). The CDR3 is 14 residues long. V dropped 0 bases and J dropped 8 bases, with 13 bases sitting between them. Germline V gene sequence: CDR1 GTSNPN, CDR2 SVGIG (reference sequence). The CDR3 here is CAWSVLGGNEKLFF. The DNA for the CDR3 is TGTGCCTGGAGTGTACTGGGGGGGAACGAAAAACTGTTTTTT.

This chain links TRBV5-6 with TRBJ2-7; 10 nucleotides line up with TRBD1. The CDR3 is made up of 13 amino acids. Unmatched junction bases numbered 1, after V lost 4 bases and J lost 3 bases. Per germline, CDR1 SGHDT and CDR2 YYEEEE. The CDR3 DNA reads as TGTGCCAGCAGCGGACAGGGGGGCTACGAGCAGTACGTC. This encodes CASSGQGGYEQYV.

This chain links TRBV9 with TRBJ1-5, with D perhaps TRBD1 (5 bases). The CDR3 consists of 20 residues. CDR1 SGDLS and CDR2 YYNGEE come from the germline V gene. Deletions cut 2 bases from V and 4 bases from J, with 28 bases between. CDR3 region: CASSVFIGDRDKRGNQPQHF. The CDR3 DNA reads TGTGCCAGCAGCGTTTTTATCGGAGACCGAGACAAAAGGGGTAATCAGCCCCAGCATTTT.